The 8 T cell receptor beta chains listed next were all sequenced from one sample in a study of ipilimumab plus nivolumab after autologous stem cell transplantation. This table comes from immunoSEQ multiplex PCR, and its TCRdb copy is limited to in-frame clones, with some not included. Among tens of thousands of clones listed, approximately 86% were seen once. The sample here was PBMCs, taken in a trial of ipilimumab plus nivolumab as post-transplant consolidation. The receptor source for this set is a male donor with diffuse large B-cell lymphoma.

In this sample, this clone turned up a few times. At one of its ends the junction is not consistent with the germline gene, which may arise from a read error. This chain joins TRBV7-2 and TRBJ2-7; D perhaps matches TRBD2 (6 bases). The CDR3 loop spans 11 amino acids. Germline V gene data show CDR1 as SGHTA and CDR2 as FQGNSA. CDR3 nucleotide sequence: TGTGCCAGCAGCCAGGGACTTATGACAGCTTTC. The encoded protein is CASSQGLMTAF.

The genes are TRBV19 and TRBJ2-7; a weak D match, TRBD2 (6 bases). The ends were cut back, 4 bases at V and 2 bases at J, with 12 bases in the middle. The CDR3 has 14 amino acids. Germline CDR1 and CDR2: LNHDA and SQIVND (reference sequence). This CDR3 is CASSTGTGPYEQYF. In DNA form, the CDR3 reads TGTGCCAGTAGTACCGGGACTGGCCCCTACGAGCAGTACTTC.

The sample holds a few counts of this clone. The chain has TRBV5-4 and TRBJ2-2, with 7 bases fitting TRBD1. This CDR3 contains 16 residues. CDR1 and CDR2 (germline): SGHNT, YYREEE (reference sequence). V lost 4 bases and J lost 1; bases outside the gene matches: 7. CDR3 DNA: TGTGCCAGCAGCCTCTGGACAGGAGTGAACACCGGGGAGCTGTTTTTT. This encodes CASSLWTGVNTGELFF.

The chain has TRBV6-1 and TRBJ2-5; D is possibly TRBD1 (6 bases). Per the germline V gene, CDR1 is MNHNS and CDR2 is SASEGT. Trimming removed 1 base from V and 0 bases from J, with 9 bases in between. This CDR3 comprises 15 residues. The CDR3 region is CASSEGTADQETQYF. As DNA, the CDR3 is TGTGCCAGCAGTGAAGGGACAGCCGACCAAGAGACCCAGTACTTC.

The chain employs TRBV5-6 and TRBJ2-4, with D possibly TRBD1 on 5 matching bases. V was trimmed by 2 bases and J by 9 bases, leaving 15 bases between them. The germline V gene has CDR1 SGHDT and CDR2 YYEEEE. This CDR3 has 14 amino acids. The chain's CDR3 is CASSFGSIDSIQYF. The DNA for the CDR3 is TGTGCCAGCAGCTTCGGCTCTATAGACAGCATTCAGTACTTC.

CDR3 sequence reads: CASSRDRYSNYGYTF. Here the CDR3 DNA reads TGTGCCAGCAGCAGGGACAGGTATTCTAACTATGGCTACACCTTC. V is TRBV5-4 and J is TRBJ1-2; 8 bases are shared with TRBD1. V lost 4 bases to trimming and J lost 0 bases; unmatched junction nucleotides: 5. Germline V gene data show CDR1 as SGHNT and CDR2 as YYREEE (reference sequence). The CDR3 spans 15 residues.

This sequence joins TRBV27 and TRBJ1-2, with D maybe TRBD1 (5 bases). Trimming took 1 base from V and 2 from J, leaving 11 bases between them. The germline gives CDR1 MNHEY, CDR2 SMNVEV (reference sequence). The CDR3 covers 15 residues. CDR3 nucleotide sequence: TGTGCCAGCAGTTTATACCCGGGACCAAACTATGGCTACACCTTC. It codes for CASSLYPGPNYGYTF.

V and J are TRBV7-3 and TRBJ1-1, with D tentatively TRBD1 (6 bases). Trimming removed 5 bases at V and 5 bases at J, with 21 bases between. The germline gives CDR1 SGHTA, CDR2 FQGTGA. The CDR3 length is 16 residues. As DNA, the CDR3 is TGTGCCAGCAGCCGGGACATAATAACAGCAGGAACTGAAGCTTTCTTT. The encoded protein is CASSRDIITAGTEAFF.